This is a list of T cell receptor beta chains from one sample in a study of CD8 T cells in Susac syndrome. Via MiXCR, TCRdb re-called the immunoSEQ multiplex PCR reads, giving one row per CDR3 protein. The table lists 250,000 to 350,000 distinct CDR3 sequences, more than 75% of them singletons, with approximately 0.12% in the top ten. The source material was CD8+ T cells from PBMCs. The receptors stem from a human donor with multiple sclerosis. The CDR3 runs from the conserved cysteine through the conserved F or W. The D gene is left open where the match is weak. Some rows have no size entry. The others give once, few or many, or a class for an expanded clone.

>TRBJ2-7|-|TRBV3-1|-
TGTGCCAGCAGCCAAGATGGTGAGGCAGACTACGAGCAGTACTTC
CASSQDGEADYEQYF
>TRBJ1-4|-|TRBV14|TRBD1
TGTGCCAGCAGCCAAGATACGTGGGCAGACAGGGTTGGTGAAAAACTGTTTTTT
CASSQDTWADRVGEKLFF
>TRBJ2-1|-|TRBV19|TRBD2
TGTGCCAGTAGTGGTTTGACTAGCGGGCACTACAATGAGCAGTTCTTC
CASSGLTSGHYNEQFF
>TRBJ2-5|-|TRBV27|TRBD1
TGTGCCAGCAGTTTAGCCGGGACAGGGGGCCAAGAGACCCAGTACTTC
CASSLAGTGGQETQYF
>TRBJ2-1|few|TRBV11-2|TRBD2
TGTGCCAGCAGCTTAGTTGCGGGAGGAAGAAATGAGCAGTTCTTC
CASSLVAGGRNEQFF
>TRBJ2-3|-|TRBV5-8|TRBD1
TGTGCCAGCACCGGGGACAGCCCGAAAGATACGCAGTATTTT
CASTGDSPKDTQYF
>TRBJ2-1|-|TRBV5-1|TRBD2
TGCGCCAGCAGCTTCCTAGCGGGAGAGATTGGCGAGCAGTTCTTC
CASSFLAGEIGEQFF
>TRBJ2-7|-|TRBV20-1|-
TGCAGTGCACGTAGCGGAATATCGTACGAGCAGTACTTC
CSARSGISYEQYF
>TRBJ2-1|-|TRBV24-1|TRBD1
TGTGCCACCAGTGATCACGGGACAGGGGTTCGAAATGAGCAGTTCTTC
CATSDHGTGVRNEQFF
>TRBJ2-1|-|TRBV7-3|TRBD2
TGTGCCAGCAGCCCCGGGACTAGCGAAACCAATGAGCAGTTCTTC
CASSPGTSETNEQFF
>TRBJ2-1|-|TRBV5-4|-
TGTGCCAGCAGCTTGGCCGGACTACCAGAATACAATGAGCAGTTCTTC
CASSLAGLPEYNEQFF